These 5 T cell receptor beta chains share one sample of origin, sequenced in a study of T-cell reconstitution after alpha-beta-depleted transplantation in children. Unique molecular identifiers were used to barcode this TCRbeta library. TCRdb re-derived calls from the PCR reads in MiXCR, one entry per CDR3 protein. The repertoire holds 450,000 to 600,000 distinct CDR3 sequences, with 10% to 15% as singletons. The starting material was PBMCs, mostly from graft donor cells, obtained 360 days after TCRalphabeta/CD19-depleted stem cell transplant. The receptor set was obtained from a male patient younger than 18 who had a stem cell transplant for acute myeloid leukemia, so the T cells may come from the graft donor.

The V gene is TRBV12-3 or TRBV12-4, the J gene TRBJ2-5; TRBD1 might be the D (6 bases). This CDR3 region has 15 residues. V lost 6 bases and J lost 1, with 15 bases in between. The CDR3 sequence: CASSRTRQAQETQYF. The DNA of the CDR3 is TGTGCCAGCAGCCGGACCCGACAGGCCCAAGAGACCCAGTACTTC.

The V call is TRBV9, the J call TRBJ1-1; maybe TRBD1 (5 bases). The CDR3 totals 14 residues. Germline CDR1 reads SGDLS; CDR2 reads YYNGEE. V was cut by 0 bases and J by 7 bases, with 13 bases left in between. The CDR3 region is CASSVGGELREAFF. The CDR3, as DNA: TGTGCCAGCAGCGTAGGGGGGGAACTGCGTGAAGCTTTCTTT.

The chain combines TRBV7-8 with TRBJ2-7; D gene unclear. The CDR3 is made up of 14 amino acids. Trimming cost V 5 bases and J 3 bases, with 14 bases left between them. Germline assignment: CDR1 SGHVS and CDR2 FQNEAQ. CDR3 DNA: TGTGCCAGCAGCCCCCCCGCTGCAATCTACGAGCAGTACTTC. Its protein product is CASSPPAAIYEQYF. Drawing the rest from reference TRBV7-8 and TRBJ2-7, the complete variable domain is GAGVSQSPRYKVAKRGQDVALRCDPISGHVSLFWYQQALGQGPEFLTYFQNEAQLDKSGLPSDRFFAERPEGSVSTLKIQRTQQEDSAVYLCASSPPAAIYEQYFGPGTRLTVT.

V usage is TRBV4-3 and J usage is TRBJ1-1, with 7 bases matching TRBD1. The CDR3 is 16 residues long. From germline, CDR1 is LGHNA and CDR2 YSLEER. V lost 1 base, J lost 5 bases, and 10 bases stayed unmatched. This CDR3 is CASSQVRGGARTEAFF. CDR3 coding DNA: TGCGCCAGCAGCCAAGTACGAGGGGGCGCGAGGACTGAAGCTTTCTTT.

The chain uses TRBV20-1 and TRBJ2-1, with TRBD2 matching over 10 bases. Germline-derived CDR1 and CDR2 are DFQATT and SNEGSKA (reference sequence). The junction had 9 bases not matched to a gene; V was cut back by 1 base and J by 9 bases. CDR3 size: 15 residues. CDR3 region: CSARGSSGRMREQFF. The CDR3 DNA sequence: TGCAGTGCTAGAGGGTCTAGCGGGAGAATGCGTGAGCAGTTCTTC.